The 28 T cell receptor beta chains below were found in one sample sequenced in a study of T-cell reconstitution after alpha-beta-depleted transplantation in children. Researchers prepared the TCRbeta library using unique molecular identifiers, the study reports. TCRdb recomputed calls from the PCR reads with MiXCR, one row per CDR3 protein. Of 440,000 or so distinct CDR3 sequences in the sample, approximately 10% were seen once. The specimen was PBMCs from the stem cell graft donor, collected from the stem cell graft. The receptors were gathered from a human donor who donated a stem cell graft to a child with acute myeloid leukemia.

In this sample, this clonotype turned up many times. The chain employs TRBV5-1 and TRBJ2-5; a possible D gene is TRBD1 (5 bases). There are 14 residues in the CDR3. Between the trimmed V and J ends, which lost 3 bases and 1 base, there was a span of 10 bases. Germline V gene data show CDR1 as SGHRS and CDR2 as YFSETQ. In DNA form, the CDR3 reads TGCGCCAGCAGCTCTACAGGATCCCAAGAGACCCAGTACTTC. The encoded protein is CASSSTGSQETQYF.

In the case of this clonotype: This clone may be a read error of a much larger clone one base away. The gene calls are TRBV7-2 and TRBJ1-1; D remains ambiguous. CDR1 is SGHTA, CDR2 FQGNSA, per germline. V lost 0 bases, J lost 9 bases, and 8 bases lay in between. The CDR3 consists of 12 residues. CDR3 DNA sequence: TGTGCCAGCAGCTTAGCCCCCACCAAAGCTTTCTTT. It encodes CASSLAPTKAFF.

This clonotype was detected many times. This chain connects TRBV5-1 to TRBJ2-2, with D maybe TRBD2 (5 bases). V lost 6 bases, J lost 7 bases, and 19 bases lay in between. Germline lookup yields CDR1 SGHRS and CDR2 YFSETQ. The CDR3 consists of 15 residues. CDR3 DNA sequence: TGCGCCAGCACCCCCCCGGGCCGGGGTGGCGGGGAGCTGTTTTTT. As protein: CASTPPGRGGGELFF. Combining the CDR3 with reference TRBV5-1 and TRBJ2-2 gives the whole variable domain KAGVTQTPRYLIKTRGQQVTLSCSPISGHRSVSWYQQTPGQGLQFLFEYFSETQRNKGNFPGRFSGRQFSNSRSEMNVSTLELGDSALYLCASTPPGRGGGELFFGEGSRLTVL.

This clonotype was observed at least ten times. The chain uses TRBV6-5 and TRBJ2-4; the match to TRBD1 covers 9 bases. The CDR3 length is 14 residues. V dropped 5 bases and J dropped 15; count of bases not matched to a gene: 14. The germline CDR1 and CDR2 sequences are MNHEY and SVGAGI. CDR3 region: CASSHRGPTQPLYF. The CDR3 region has the DNA TGTGCCAGCAGTCACAGGGGGCCTACTCAACCTCTGTACTTC.

This chain uses TRBV6-1 with TRBJ2-1; D assignment may be TRBD1 or TRBD2 (5 bases each). The germline V and J ends were trimmed by 6 bases and 3 bases, with 18 bases remaining between them. The CDR3 runs to 16 residues. Germline V gene sequence: CDR1 MNHNS, CDR2 SASEGT. The CDR3 reads CASRGESGEDYNEQFF. DNA for the CDR3: TGTGCCAGCAGGGGGGAATCAGGTGAGGACTACAATGAGCAGTTCTTC.

This clonotype was picked up many times. The chain combines TRBV29-1 with TRBJ2-7; 9 nucleotides align to TRBD1. The CDR3 is made up of 13 amino acids. Germline CDR1 SQVTM, CDR2 ANQGSEA. J was trimmed by 5 bases and V by 6 bases; bases with no gene match: 8. CDR3 residues: CSVAPGQGNEQYF. The CDR3 DNA follows: TGCAGCGTGGCTCCGGGACAGGGAAACGAGCAGTACTTC.

This clonotype was recorded at least ten times. This chain uses TRBV3-2 with TRBJ2-1; the listed D gene, TRBD1, was not tested against the DNA. TRBV3-2 is a pseudogene. CDR3 length: 14 amino acids. CDR3 sequence reads: CASSQRTGGNEQFF. The CDR3 DNA follows: TGTGCCAGCAGCCAAAGGACAGGGGGCAATGAGCAGTTCTTC.

This clonotype showed up just once. The chain joins TRBV19 to TRBJ2-7; 11 bases are shared with TRBD2. The V segment lost 5 bases and the J segment 0 bases; nucleotides outside the gene matches: 6. CDR3 length: 16 residues. Per the germline V gene, CDR1 is LNHDA and CDR2 is SQIVND (reference sequence). CDR3 sequence reads: CASSDGLAGSSYEQYF. The CDR3 DNA is TGTGCCAGTAGTGATGGACTAGCGGGTTCCTCCTACGAGCAGTACTTC.

V usage is TRBV7-3 and J usage is TRBJ2-3, with TRBD2 matching 7 bases. This CDR3 has 15 residues. Losses at the gene ends were 0 bases for V and 4 bases for J; bases not matched to a gene: 4. The germline gives CDR1 SGHTA, CDR2 FQGTGA. As DNA, the CDR3 is TGTGCCAGCAGCTTAACTCGGACTAGTCCAGATACGCAGTATTTT. It is translated as CASSLTRTSPDTQYF.

The rearrangement uses TRBV7-3 and TRBJ1-1, with D possibly matching TRBD1 (5 bases). This CDR3 is 13 amino acids long. Trimming removed 3 bases at V and 3 bases at J, with 8 bases between. Germline CDR1 is SGHTA and CDR2 is FQGTGA. DNA of the CDR3: TGTGCCAGCAGCTTGCGACAGTACACTGAAGCTTTCTTT. It translates to CASSLRQYTEAFF.

This clonotype was detected only a few times. This chain connects TRBV5-1 to TRBJ2-5; 8 nucleotides match TRBD2. The V segment lost 3 bases and the J segment 0 bases; nucleotides outside the gene matches: 10. The CDR3 is 17 residues long. Germline V CDR1 and CDR2: SGHRS, YFSETQ. DNA for the CDR3: TGCGCCAGCAGCTCCAGGCAAGCGGGAGTCCACCAAGAGACCCAGTACTTC. Protein product: CASSSRQAGVHQETQYF. Full variable domain (outside the CDR3, taken from reference TRBV5-1 and TRBJ2-5): KAGVTQTPRYLIKTRGQQVTLSCSPISGHRSVSWYQQTPGQGLQFLFEYFSETQRNKGNFPGRFSGRQFSNSRSEMNVSTLELGDSALYLCASSSRQAGVHQETQYFGPGTRLLVL.

The chain is built from TRBV29-1 and TRBJ2-1, with TRBD2 identical over 7 bases. V trimming: 3 bases; J trimming: 6 bases; junction bases outside the gene matches: 5. The CDR3 consists of 13 residues. Germline assignment: CDR1 SQVTM and CDR2 ANQGSEA. CDR3 residues: CSVDPSGLNEQFF. CDR3 in DNA: TGCAGCGTTGACCCTAGCGGTCTCAATGAGCAGTTCTTC.

The table lists this clonotype with many counts. The V call is TRBV10-3, the J call TRBJ2-7, with D perhaps TRBD1 (7 bases). The CDR3 has 15 residues. The germline V gene has CDR1 ENHRY and CDR2 SYGVKD. Trimming pared 3 bases from V and 2 bases from J, leaving 14 bases between. In DNA form, the CDR3 reads TGTGCCATCAGTGAAGGGCAGGGGGGTCCCTACGAGCAGTACGTC. This encodes CAISEGQGGPYEQYV.

This clonotype occurred a few times. V is TRBV5-1 and J is TRBJ2-7; possible D gene TRBD1, 6 bases. The CDR3 has 19 amino acids. Between the trimmed V and J ends, which lost 1 base and 2 bases, there was a span of 25 bases. Per the germline V gene, CDR1 is SGHRS and CDR2 is YFSETQ. CDR3 amino acids: CASSLCPLVDSKGTYEQYV. Written as DNA, the CDR3 is TGCGCCAGCAGCTTGTGCCCCCTCGTGGACAGCAAAGGTACCTACGAGCAGTACGTC.

This clonotype was recorded a few times. V and J are TRBV5-1 and TRBJ2-7; D perhaps matches TRBD1 (6 bases). The V end was cut by 0 bases, the J end by 0 bases, with 10 bases between. CDR1 and CDR2 (germline): SGHRS, YFSETQ. CDR3 length: 15 residues. The CDR3 sequence is CASSLGQASSYEQYV. The CDR3, as DNA: TGCGCCAGCAGCTTGGGACAGGCGAGCTCCTACGAGCAGTACGTC.

The gene calls are TRBV2 and TRBJ2-2; the match to TRBD2 covers 10 bases. The CDR3 runs to 16 residues. The V gene end was trimmed by 8 bases and the J gene end by 5 bases; junction bases not matched to a gene: 11. The germline V gene encodes CDR1 SNHLY and CDR2 FYNNEI. This CDR3 reads CASSPPLAGYTGELFF. CDR3 DNA sequence: TGTGCCAGCTCTCCCCCACTAGCGGGATATACCGGGGAGCTGTTTTTT.

This clonotype was seen more than once but under ten times. The gene calls are TRBV30 and TRBJ1-1, with 10 bases that match TRBD1. Germline values: CDR1 GTSNPN, CDR2 SVGIG (reference sequence). Unmatched junction bases numbered 4, after V lost 3 bases and J lost 0 bases. This CDR3 spans 15 amino acids. The DNA of the CDR3 is TGTGCCTGGAGCCCGGGACAGGGGCTGAACACTGAAGCTTTCTTT. Translating gives CAWSPGQGLNTEAFF.

This clonotype was detected only a few times. The chain carries TRBV7-2 and TRBJ2-1; 7 nucleotides match TRBD2. The CDR3 spans 15 residues. J was trimmed by 7 bases and V by 1 base; bases with no gene match: 7. The germline gives CDR1 SGHTA, CDR2 FQGNSA. The DNA of the CDR3 is TGTGCCAGCAGCTTAGTAGTGGGGGGGAAAAATGAGCAGTTCTTC. Residues: CASSLVVGGKNEQFF.

This clonotype was found a few times. V usage is TRBV5-6 and J usage is TRBJ2-7; D may correspond to TRBD1 or TRBD2 (5 bases each). Germline loops: CDR1 SGHDT, CDR2 YYEEEE. The CDR3 totals 16 residues. The V end was cut by 4 bases, the J end by 3 bases, with 20 bases between. CDR3 nucleotide sequence: TGTGCCAGCAGCCCGGATCCCCAGGGCGGGTACTACGAGCAGTACTTC. Encoded protein: CASSPDPQGGYYEQYF.

The chain couples TRBV27 to TRBJ1-6, with D unclear. CDR1 and CDR2 (germline): MNHEY, SMNVEV (reference sequence). The CDR3 sequence is 13 residues long. V was clipped by 3 bases and J by 5 bases, with 5 bases between them. The CDR3 sequence is CASSFGDNSPLHF. The CDR3 nucleotides are TGTGCCAGCAGTTTCGGGGATAATTCACCCCTCCACTTT.

This clonotype has more than one count but fewer than ten. V gene TRBV28 combines with J gene TRBJ1-6; D not resolved. CDR1 and CDR2 from the germline V gene are MDHEN and SYDVKM. Trimming removed 6 bases from V and 0 bases from J, with 12 bases in between. The CDR3 spans 16 residues. This CDR3 reads CASSQMGSSYNSPLHF. The CDR3 nucleotides read TGTGCCAGCAGCCAAATGGGGAGCTCCTATAATTCACCCCTCCACTTT.

The table lists this clonotype with many counts. CDR3 region: CASSFIGYNQPQHF. Written as DNA, the CDR3 is TGTGCCAGCAGTTTTATCGGTTACAATCAGCCCCAGCATTTT. The V gene is TRBV12-3 or TRBV12-4, the J gene TRBJ1-5; D is unresolved. The CDR3 contains 14 residues. Trimming took 3 bases from V and 3 from J, leaving 9 bases between them.

This sequence joins TRBV12-3 or TRBV12-4 and TRBJ2-1; 8 nucleotides line up with TRBD1. The CDR3 runs 16 residues. V lost 5 bases to trimming and J lost 5 bases; unmatched junction nucleotides: 11. The CDR3 here is CASSVTGVRSHNEQFF. Here the CDR3 DNA reads TGTGCCAGCAGTGTGACAGGGGTGAGGTCGCACAATGAGCAGTTCTTC.

This clonotype was observed a few times. The chain carries TRBV10-3 and TRBJ2-7; 7 nucleotides line up with TRBD2. The V gene's germline CDR1 is ENHRY and CDR2 SYGVKD. J lost 4 bases, V lost 2 bases, and 8 bases had no gene match. This CDR3 spans 15 amino acids. CDR3 loop: CAISEGEGRTYEQYF. CDR3 DNA: TGTGCCATCAGTGAGGGGGAGGGGAGGACTTACGAGCAGTACTTC.

This clonotype was recorded many times. The rearrangement links TRBV12-3 or TRBV12-4 to TRBJ1-5; TRBD1 might be the D (6 bases). Trimming shortened V by 7 bases and J by 3 bases, and 13 bases separated the two germline ends. The CDR3 extends over 14 amino acids. CDR3 in DNA: TGTGCCAGCAAATTAACAGGGCCCAATCAGCCCCAGCATTTT. Translated, it gives CASKLTGPNQPQHF.

This clonotype appeared a few times. The chain uses TRBV7-2 and TRBJ2-1; D could derive from TRBD1 or TRBD2 (5 bases each). Trimming shortened V by 5 bases and J by 12 bases, and 17 bases separated the two germline ends. This CDR3 spans 13 amino acids. CDR1 is SGHTA, CDR2 FQGNSA, per germline. The CDR3 nucleotides read TGTGCCAGCAGCCCGAGCCGGGACCCCGGGCAGTTCTTC. Translated: CASSPSRDPGQFF.

The chain carries TRBV6-5 and TRBJ1-6, with TRBD1 matching 8 bases. The CDR3 has 18 residues. Germline values: CDR1 MNHEY, CDR2 SVGAGI. The ends lost 0 bases at V and 5 bases at J; junction bases unmatched: 9. CDR3 in DNA: TGTGCCAGCAGTTACTCTATTCCCGGACAGGGAAATAATTCACCCCTCCACTTT. Its translation: CASSYSIPGQGNNSPLHF.

This clonotype was found many times. The V and J genes are TRBV21-1 and TRBJ1-1; the table's D call of TRBD1 was not tested on the DNA. TRBV21-1 is a known pseudogene. This CDR3 is 14 amino acids long. CDR3 nucleotides: TGTGCCAGCAGCAAGGACAGGGTGAACACTGAAGCTTTCTTT. Its protein product is CASSKDRVNTEAFF.